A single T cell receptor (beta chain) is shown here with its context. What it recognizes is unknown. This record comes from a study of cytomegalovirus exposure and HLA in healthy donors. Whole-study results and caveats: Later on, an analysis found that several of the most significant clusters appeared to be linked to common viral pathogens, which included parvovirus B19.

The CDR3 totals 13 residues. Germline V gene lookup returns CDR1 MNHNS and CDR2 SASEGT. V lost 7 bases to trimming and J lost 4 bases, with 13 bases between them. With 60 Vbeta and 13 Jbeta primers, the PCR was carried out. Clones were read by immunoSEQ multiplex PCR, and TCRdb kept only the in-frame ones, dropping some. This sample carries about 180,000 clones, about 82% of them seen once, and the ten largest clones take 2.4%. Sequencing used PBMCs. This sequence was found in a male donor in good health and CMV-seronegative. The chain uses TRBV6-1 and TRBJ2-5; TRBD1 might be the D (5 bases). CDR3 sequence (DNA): TGTGCCAGCACCGTCCAGGGAAGAGAGACCCAGTACTTC. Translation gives CASTVQGRETQYF.